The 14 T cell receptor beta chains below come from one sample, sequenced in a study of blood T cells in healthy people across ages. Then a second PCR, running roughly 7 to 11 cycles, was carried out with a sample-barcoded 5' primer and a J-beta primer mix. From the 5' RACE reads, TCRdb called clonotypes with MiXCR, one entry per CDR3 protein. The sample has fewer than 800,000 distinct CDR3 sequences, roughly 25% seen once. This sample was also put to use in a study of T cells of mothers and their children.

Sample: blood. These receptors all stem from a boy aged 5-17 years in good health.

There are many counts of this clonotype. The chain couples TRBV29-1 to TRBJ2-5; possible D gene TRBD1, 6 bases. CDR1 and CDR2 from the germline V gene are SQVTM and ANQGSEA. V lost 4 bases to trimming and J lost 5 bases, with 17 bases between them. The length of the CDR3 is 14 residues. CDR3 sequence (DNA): TGCAGCGTTGCCCGACAGGAGACATTGGAGACCCAGTACTTC. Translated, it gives CSVARQETLETQYF.

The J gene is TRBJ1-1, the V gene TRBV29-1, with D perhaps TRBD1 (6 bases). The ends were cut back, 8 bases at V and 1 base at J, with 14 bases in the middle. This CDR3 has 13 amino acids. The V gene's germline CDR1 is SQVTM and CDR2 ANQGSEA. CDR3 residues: CSPVGGWNTEAFF. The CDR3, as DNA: TGCAGCCCAGTAGGGGGGTGGAACACTGAAGCTTTCTTT.

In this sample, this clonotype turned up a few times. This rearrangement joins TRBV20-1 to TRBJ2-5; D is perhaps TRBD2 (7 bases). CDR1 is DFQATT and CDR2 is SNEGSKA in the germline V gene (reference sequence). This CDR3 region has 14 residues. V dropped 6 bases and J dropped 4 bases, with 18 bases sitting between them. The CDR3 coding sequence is TGCAGTGCCACGGGGTCCGGGGGGCGAGAGACCCAGTACTTC. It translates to CSATGSGGRETQYF.

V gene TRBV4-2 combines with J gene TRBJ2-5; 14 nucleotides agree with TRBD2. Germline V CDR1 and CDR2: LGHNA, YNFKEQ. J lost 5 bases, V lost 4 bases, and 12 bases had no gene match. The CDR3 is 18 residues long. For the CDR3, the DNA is TGTGCCAGCAGCCCCGGGACTAGCGGGAGACGAGAAGAGGAGACCCAGTACTTC. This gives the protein CASSPGTSGRREEETQYF.

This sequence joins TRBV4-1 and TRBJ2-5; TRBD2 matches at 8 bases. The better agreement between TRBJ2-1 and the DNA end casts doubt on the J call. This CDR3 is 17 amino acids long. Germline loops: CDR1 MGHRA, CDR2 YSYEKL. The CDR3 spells CASSQVLGAGVQNEQFF. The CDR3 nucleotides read TGCGCCAGCAGCCAAGTCCTAGGAGCGGGAGTACAGAATGAGCAGTTCTTC.

The CDR3 loop is CASSSPVGGSYNEQFF. DNA for the CDR3: TGTGCCAGCAGTTCTCCTGTGGGAGGGTCCTACAATGAGCAGTTCTTC. V is TRBV6-2 or TRBV6-3 and J is TRBJ2-1; the match to TRBD2 covers 7 bases. V trimming: 4 bases; J trimming: 1 base; junction bases outside the gene matches: 7. Germline CDR1 MNHEY, CDR2 SVGEGT. The CDR3 spans 16 residues.

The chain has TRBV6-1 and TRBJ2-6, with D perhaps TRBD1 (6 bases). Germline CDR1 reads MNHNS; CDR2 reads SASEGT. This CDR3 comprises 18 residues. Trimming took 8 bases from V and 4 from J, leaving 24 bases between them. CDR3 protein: CASCLRGPGAGGANVLTF. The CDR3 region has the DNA TGTGCCAGCTGTCTCAGGGGACCTGGGGCAGGCGGGGCCAACGTCCTGACTTTC.

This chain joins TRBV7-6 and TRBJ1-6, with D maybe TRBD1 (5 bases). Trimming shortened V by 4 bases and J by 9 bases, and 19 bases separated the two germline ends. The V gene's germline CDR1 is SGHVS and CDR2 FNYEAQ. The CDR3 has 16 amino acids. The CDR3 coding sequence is TGTGCCAGCAGCTCAGGTCGGCAGGGTATCGGTTCACCCCTCCACTTT. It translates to CASSSGRQGIGSPLHF.

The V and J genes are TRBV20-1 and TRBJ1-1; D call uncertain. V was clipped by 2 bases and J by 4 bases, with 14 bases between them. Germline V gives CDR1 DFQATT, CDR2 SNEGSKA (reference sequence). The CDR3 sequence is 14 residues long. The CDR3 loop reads CSARNPLGSTEAFF. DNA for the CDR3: TGCAGTGCTAGAAATCCCTTGGGGAGCACTGAAGCTTTCTTT.

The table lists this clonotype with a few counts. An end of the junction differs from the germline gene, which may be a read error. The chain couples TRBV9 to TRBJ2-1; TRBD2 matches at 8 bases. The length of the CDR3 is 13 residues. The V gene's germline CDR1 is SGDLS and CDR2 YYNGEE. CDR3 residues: CASEAGGSNEQFF. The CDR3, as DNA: TGTGCCAGCGAGGCGGGAGGATCCAATGAGCAGTTCTTT.

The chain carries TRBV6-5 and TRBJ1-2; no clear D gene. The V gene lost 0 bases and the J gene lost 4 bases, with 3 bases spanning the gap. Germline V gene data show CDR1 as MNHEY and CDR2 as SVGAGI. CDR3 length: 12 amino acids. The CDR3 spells CASSYSTYGYTF. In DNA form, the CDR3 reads TGTGCCAGCAGTTACTCGACCTATGGCTACACCTTC.

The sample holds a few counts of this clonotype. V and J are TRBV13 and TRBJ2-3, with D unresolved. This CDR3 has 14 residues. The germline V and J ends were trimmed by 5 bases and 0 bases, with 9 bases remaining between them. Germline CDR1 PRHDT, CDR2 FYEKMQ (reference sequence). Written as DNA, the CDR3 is TGTGCCAGCAGCCCCGACCCTAGCACAGATACGCAGTATTTT. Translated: CASSPDPSTDTQYF.

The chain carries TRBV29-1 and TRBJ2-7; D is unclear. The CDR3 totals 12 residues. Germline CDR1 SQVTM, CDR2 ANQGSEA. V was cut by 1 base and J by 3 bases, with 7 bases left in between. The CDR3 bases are TGCAGCGTTGAAGTTCTAAACTACGAGCAGTACTTC. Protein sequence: CSVEVLNYEQYF.

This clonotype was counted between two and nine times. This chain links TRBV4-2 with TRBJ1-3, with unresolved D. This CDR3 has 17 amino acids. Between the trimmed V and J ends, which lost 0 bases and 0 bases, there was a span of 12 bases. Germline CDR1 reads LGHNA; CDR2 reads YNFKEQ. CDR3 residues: CASSQDSQLSSGNTIYF. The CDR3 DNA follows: TGTGCCAGCAGCCAAGATTCGCAGCTCAGCTCTGGAAACACCATATATTTT.